This T cell receptor (beta chain) was documented in a study of blood T cell repertoires in COVID-19. At the level of the study: Sites in the United States, Italy and Spain provided acute and convalescent COVID-19 samples. T cells, B-cell-depleted T cells, or PBMCs provided the cDNA or gDNA that served as material.

Germline assignment: CDR1 SGHAT and CDR2 FQNNGV. The CDR3 is made up of 15 amino acids. Trimming removed 6 bases from V and 4 bases from J, with 16 bases in between. As handled by the study authors: Reference gene primer amplification gave estimated nucleated cell counts. Repertoires were generated with immunoSEQ multiplex PCR, while TCRdb's copy carries only in-frame clones and drops some. The D gene and trimming were derived from the DNA, and the V and J assignments and clone size from that table. This table has 150,000 or so clones, around nine tenths appearing once. The chain couples TRBV11-2 to TRBJ1-3; tentative D call: TRBD1 (5 bases). The sample taken for sequencing was PBMCs or T cells enriched from blood (not recorded which). The clonotype originates from a woman under 40 with acute COVID-19. The CDR3 nucleotides read TGTGCCAGCAGGGACAAGGGTCTGTGGGGAAACACCATATATTTT. Its translation is CASRDKGLWGNTIYF.